The following is a T cell receptor (beta chain) sequence with its context. Its target is not known. This CDR3 is 15 amino acids long. Germline V gene lookup returns CDR1 MDHEN and CDR2 SYDVKM. V lost 4 bases to trimming and J lost 0 bases, with 9 bases between them. Measured with immunoSEQ multiplex PCR; TCRdb has only the in-frame clones, and not every one. The sample contains hundreds of thousands of clones, around 83% of which appear only once. These data belong to a study of Ad26.COV2.S vaccination and SARS-CoV-2 variants. About the research overall: Donor was in the COV1001 Ad26.COV2.S trial arm. Once or twice, 56 days apart, Ad26.COV2.S was delivered intramuscularly.

Treatment specified: some 20 received Ad26.COV2.S at low or high dose, single or two shots; 5 received placebo; per-sample allocation not given. Sampling occurred on day 63 after the first vaccine or placebo injection. Ad26 vector vaccine expressed Wuhan-strain SARS-CoV-2 spike. Study-wide results and limits: Non-spike TCR breadth showed similarity between vaccine and placebo recipients.

This chain uses TRBV28 with TRBJ1-4; perhaps TRBD1 as D (5 bases). The receptor was derived from a person aged 18 to 59 who received the Ad26.COV2.S COVID-19 vaccine or a placebo. The material was peripheral blood, obtained in a trial of Ad26.COV2.S vaccine versus placebo. This CDR3 reads CASSSRGATNEKLFF. The CDR3 DNA reads as TGTGCCAGCAGTTCCCGGGGGGCAACTAATGAAAAACTGTTTTTT.